Each of the 18 T cell receptor beta chains below was sequenced from the same sample in a study of blood T cell repertoires in COVID-19. Sequencing was performed with immunoSEQ multiplex PCR; in TCRdb, only in-frame clones are kept and a portion is missing. The sample shows tens of thousands of clones, roughly 90% of them seen only once. Material for sequencing was peripheral blood. These receptors all stem from an elderly woman with acute or convalescent COVID-19.

This chain connects TRBV6-6 to TRBJ1-3; D is unclear. V shed 7 bases and J shed 1 base, with 17 bases lying between them. Per germline, CDR1 MNHNY and CDR2 SVGAGI (reference sequence). The CDR3 is 16 residues long. The CDR3 bases are TGTGCCAGCACCACGACGGGGAGTGGGTCTGGAAACACCATATATTTT. Translating it yields CASTTTGSGSGNTIYF.

This clone was seen once. The genes are TRBV6-4 and TRBJ2-2, with D possibly TRBD1 on 5 matching bases. Per the germline V gene, CDR1 is MRHNA and CDR2 is SNTAGT. The V gene lost 6 bases and the J gene lost 3 bases, with 11 bases spanning the gap. The CDR3 is 14 residues long. CDR3 in amino acids: CASRLDSYTGELFF. CDR3 in DNA: TGTGCCAGCAGACTCGACAGTTACACCGGGGAGCTGTTTTTT.

CDR3 region: CASSEHTGELFF. The CDR3 DNA sequence: TGCGCCAGCAGCGAGCACACCGGGGAGCTGTTTTTT. The genes are TRBV5-1 and TRBJ2-2, with D unresolved. Between the trimmed V and J ends, which lost 4 bases and 3 bases, there was a span of 4 bases. Germline values: CDR1 SGHRS, CDR2 YFSETQ. The CDR3 has 12 amino acids.

The chain combines TRBV9 with TRBJ2-1; 8 bases agree with TRBD1. Germline V gene lookup returns CDR1 SGDLS and CDR2 YYNGEE. The CDR3 loop spans 14 amino acids. V dropped 3 bases and J dropped 6; count of bases not matched to a gene: 5. The CDR3 DNA reads TGTGCCAGCAGCGACCAGGGGGCCGGCAATGAGCAGTTCTTC. This translates into CASSDQGAGNEQFF.

The V call is TRBV3-1 (or the pseudogene TRBV3-2), the J call TRBJ2-7, with D perhaps matching TRBD2 (6 bases). Germline V gives CDR1 LGHDT, CDR2 YNNKEL (reference sequence). The CDR3 is made up of 15 amino acids. Trimming stripped 2 bases from V and 1 base from J, with 12 bases between. This chain's CDR3 is CASSQSREPSYEQYF. The CDR3 DNA sequence: TGTGCCAGCAGCCAAAGCCGGGAGCCTTCCTACGAGCAGTACTTC.

This sequence joins TRBV7-3 and TRBJ2-1; 11 positions agree with TRBD2. The V segment lost 5 bases and the J segment 6 bases; nucleotides outside the gene matches: 9. The length of the CDR3 is 16 residues. Germline lookup yields CDR1 SGHTA and CDR2 FQGTGA. CDR3: CASSPLSGGVFNEQFF. The DNA for the CDR3 is TGTGCCAGCAGCCCACTTAGCGGGGGGGTATTCAATGAGCAGTTCTTC.

There are a few counts of this clone. The chain joins TRBV5-1 to TRBJ2-7; 7 nucleotides align to TRBD2. The germline CDR1 and CDR2 sequences are SGHRS and YFSETQ. The CDR3 runs 16 residues. V was pared by 5 bases and J by 2 bases, with 13 bases of the junction left unmatched. The CDR3 here is CASRRNPSGTTYEQYF. CDR3 sequence (DNA): TGCGCCAGCAGACGGAATCCTAGCGGAACTACCTACGAGCAGTACTTC.

The gene calls are TRBV5-1 and TRBJ2-7, with a possible D match to TRBD1 (7 bases). CDR1 is SGHRS and CDR2 is YFSETQ in the germline V gene. This CDR3 contains 15 residues. Trimming pared 1 base from V and 2 bases from J, leaving 13 bases between. CDR3 bases: TGCGCCAGCAGCTTGCAGGGGGGAAATACCTACGAGCAGTACTTC. Translation gives CASSLQGGNTYEQYF.

This rearrangement joins TRBV6-1 to TRBJ2-7; weak D call: TRBD2 (5 bases). This CDR3 has 13 amino acids. Germline assignment: CDR1 MNHNS and CDR2 SASEGT. V lost 2 bases, J lost 2 bases, and 7 bases lay in between. DNA for the CDR3: TGTGCCAGCAGTGAACCCGGGACCTACGAGCAGTACTTC. Encoded protein: CASSEPGTYEQYF.

The chain joins TRBV10-3 to TRBJ1-5, with TRBD1 identical over 7 bases. The germline CDR1 and CDR2 sequences are ENHRY and SYGVKD. V shed 4 bases and J 0 bases; nucleotides not matched to a gene: 3. The CDR3 spans 15 residues. CDR3 sequence: CAISAGTDSNQPQHF. CDR3 in DNA: TGTGCCATCAGTGCCGGGACAGATAGCAATCAGCCCCAGCATTTT.

V is TRBV11-2 and J is TRBJ1-5; D unresolved. Germline values: CDR1 SGHAT, CDR2 FQNNGV. Between the trimmed V and J ends, which lost 0 bases and 9 bases, there was a span of 9 bases. The CDR3 covers 13 residues. The DNA for the CDR3 is TGTGCCAGCAGCTTAGACGGGGTCGCGCCCCAGCATTTT. Translation: CASSLDGVAPQHF.

This sequence joins TRBV5-1 and TRBJ1-2; 7 bases are a match to TRBD1. The V and J ends lost 0 bases and 7 bases, in that order; junction bases with no gene match: 3. Germline CDR1 SGHRS, CDR2 YFSETQ. The CDR3 is made up of 13 amino acids. This CDR3 is CASSLVTGAGYTF. The CDR3 DNA sequence: TGCGCCAGCAGCTTGGTAACAGGGGCTGGCTACACCTTC.

The CDR3 is CAISERGGTPHEQFF. In nucleotides, the CDR3 is TGTGCCATCAGTGAGAGGGGGGGGACACCCCATGAGCAGTTCTTC. The chain joins TRBV10-3 to TRBJ2-1, with D perhaps matching TRBD2 (7 bases). From germline, CDR1 is ENHRY and CDR2 SYGVKD. V shed 2 bases and J shed 8 bases, with 16 bases lying between them. CDR3 size: 15 residues.

The chain uses TRBV5-1 and TRBJ2-2; 7 bases align to TRBD1. CDR1 is SGHRS, CDR2 YFSETQ, per germline. V lost 4 bases and J lost 5; bases outside the gene matches: 8. This CDR3 has 15 amino acids. CDR3 in amino acids: CASSPQGGATGELFF. CDR3 bases: TGCGCCAGCAGCCCCCAAGGGGGCGCAACCGGGGAGCTGTTTTTT.

V and J are TRBV7-7 and TRBJ1-3; D not resolved. The germline V gene encodes CDR1 SSHAT and CDR2 FNYEAQ (reference sequence). The CDR3 is made up of 15 amino acids. Trimming took 1 base from V and 2 from J, leaving 9 bases between them. The CDR3 region is CASSLGLEAGNTIYF. The CDR3 DNA is TGTGCCAGCAGCTTAGGACTAGAAGCTGGAAACACCATATATTTT.

This clone was counted between two and nine times. This rearrangement joins TRBV3-1 (or the pseudogene TRBV3-2) to TRBJ1-2; TRBD1 matches at 10 bases. V lost 1 base to trimming and J lost 8 bases; unmatched junction nucleotides: 4. The CDR3 runs to 14 residues. The germline CDR1 and CDR2 sequences are LGHDT and YNNKEL (reference sequence). CDR3 sequence (DNA): TGTGCCAGCAGCCAAGGGGACAGGGGAGGCGGCTACACCTTC. Amino acids: CASSQGDRGGGYTF.

The V and J genes are TRBV6-5 and TRBJ1-2, with D possibly being TRBD1 (5 bases). The CDR3 spans 13 residues. The germline CDR1 and CDR2 sequences are MNHEY and SVGAGI. The V end lost 6 bases, the J end lost 12 bases, and 20 bases lay between the germline ends. The CDR3 DNA sequence: TGTGCCAGCAGAGGAGGGGTCCGGTTTAGAAACACCTTC. Translation gives CASRGGVRFRNTF.

V gene TRBV29-1 combines with J gene TRBJ1-2, with a possible D match to TRBD1 (5 bases). Germline-derived CDR1 and CDR2 are SQVTM and ANQGSEA. V lost 7 bases and J 4 bases, leaving 13 bases between the germline ends. The CDR3 extends over 12 amino acids. CDR3 sequence (DNA): TGCAGCGCCTCAACCGGGGGCTATGGCTACACCTTC. Its translation: CSASTGGYGYTF.